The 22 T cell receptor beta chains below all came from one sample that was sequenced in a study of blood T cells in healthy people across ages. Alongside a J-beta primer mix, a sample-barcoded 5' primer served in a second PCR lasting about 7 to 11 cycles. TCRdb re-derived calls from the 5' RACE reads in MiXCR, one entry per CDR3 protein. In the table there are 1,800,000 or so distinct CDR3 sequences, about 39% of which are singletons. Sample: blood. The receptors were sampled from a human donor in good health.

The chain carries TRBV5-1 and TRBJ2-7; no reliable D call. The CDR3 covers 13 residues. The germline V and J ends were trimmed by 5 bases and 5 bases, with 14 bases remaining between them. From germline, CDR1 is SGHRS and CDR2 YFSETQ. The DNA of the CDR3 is TGCGCCAGCAGTCGACCTGAGACCGACGAGCAGTACTTC. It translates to CASSRPETDEQYF.

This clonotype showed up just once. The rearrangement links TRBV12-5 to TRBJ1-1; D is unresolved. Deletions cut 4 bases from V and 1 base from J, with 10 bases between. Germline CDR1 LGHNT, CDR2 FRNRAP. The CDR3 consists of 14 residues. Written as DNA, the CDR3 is TGTGCTAGTGGTTCCTCACATTGGAACACTGAAGCTTTCTTT. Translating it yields CASGSSHWNTEAFF.

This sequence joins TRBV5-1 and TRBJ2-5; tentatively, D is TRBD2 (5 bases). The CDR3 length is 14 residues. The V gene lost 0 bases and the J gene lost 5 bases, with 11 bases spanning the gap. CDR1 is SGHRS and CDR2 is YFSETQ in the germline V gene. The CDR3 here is CASSLAPGTETQYF. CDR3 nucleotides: TGCGCCAGCAGCTTGGCACCGGGAACGGAGACCCAGTACTTC.

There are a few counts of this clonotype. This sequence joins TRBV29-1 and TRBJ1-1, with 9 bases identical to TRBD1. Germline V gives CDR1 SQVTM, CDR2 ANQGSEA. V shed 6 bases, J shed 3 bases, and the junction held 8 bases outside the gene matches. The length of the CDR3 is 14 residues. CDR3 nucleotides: TGCAGCGTCTTCGCGACAGGGGGGTACACTGAAGCTTTCTTT. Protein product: CSVFATGGYTEAFF.

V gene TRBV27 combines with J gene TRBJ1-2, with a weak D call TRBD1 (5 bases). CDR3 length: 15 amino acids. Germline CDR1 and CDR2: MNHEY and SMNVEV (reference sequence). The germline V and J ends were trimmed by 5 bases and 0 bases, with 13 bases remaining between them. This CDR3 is CASSQTGLANYGYTF. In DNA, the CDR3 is TGTGCCAGCAGTCAAACAGGCCTAGCTAACTATGGCTACACCTTC.

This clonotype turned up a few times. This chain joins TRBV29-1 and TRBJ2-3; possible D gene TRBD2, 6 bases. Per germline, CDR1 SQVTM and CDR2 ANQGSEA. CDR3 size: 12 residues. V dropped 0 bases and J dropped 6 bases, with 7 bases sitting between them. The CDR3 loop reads CSVEDGGDTQYF. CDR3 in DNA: TGCAGCGTTGAAGACGGAGGGGATACGCAGTATTTT.

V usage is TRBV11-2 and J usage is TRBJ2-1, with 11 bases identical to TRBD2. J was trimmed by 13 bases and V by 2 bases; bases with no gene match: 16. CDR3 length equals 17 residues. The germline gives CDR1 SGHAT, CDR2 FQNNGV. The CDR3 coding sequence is TGTGCCAGCAGCTTACTCGGGCCTAGCGGGGGGCGCCGAGCTCAGTTCTTC. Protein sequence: CASSLLGPSGGRRAQFF.

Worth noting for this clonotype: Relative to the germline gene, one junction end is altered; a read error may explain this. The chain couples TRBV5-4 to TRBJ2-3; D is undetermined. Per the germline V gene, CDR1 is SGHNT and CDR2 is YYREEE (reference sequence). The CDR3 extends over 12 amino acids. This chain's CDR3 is CASSPGSDTRYF. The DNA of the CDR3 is TGTGCCAGCAGCCCGGGTTCAGATACGCGGTATTTT.

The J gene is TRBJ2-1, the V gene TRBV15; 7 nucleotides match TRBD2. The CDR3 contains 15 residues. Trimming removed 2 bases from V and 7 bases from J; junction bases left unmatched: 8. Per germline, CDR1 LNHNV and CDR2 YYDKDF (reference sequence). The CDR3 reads CATSRYAGELNEQFF. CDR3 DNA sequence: TGTGCCACCAGCAGATATGCGGGGGAGTTGAATGAGCAGTTCTTC.

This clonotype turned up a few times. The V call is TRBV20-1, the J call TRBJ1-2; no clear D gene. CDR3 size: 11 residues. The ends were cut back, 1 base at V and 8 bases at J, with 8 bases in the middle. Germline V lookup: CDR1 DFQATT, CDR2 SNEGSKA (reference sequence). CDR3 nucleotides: TGCAGTGCTAGAGCTGCAGGAGGCTACACCTTC. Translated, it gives CSARAAGGYTF.

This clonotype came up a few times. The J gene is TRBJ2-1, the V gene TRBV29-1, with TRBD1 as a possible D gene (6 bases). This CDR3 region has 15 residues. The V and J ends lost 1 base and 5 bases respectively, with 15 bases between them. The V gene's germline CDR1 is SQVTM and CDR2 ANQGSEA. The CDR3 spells CSVEVPGAGDNEQFF. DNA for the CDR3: TGCAGCGTTGAAGTCCCAGGGGCAGGGGACAATGAGCAGTTCTTC.

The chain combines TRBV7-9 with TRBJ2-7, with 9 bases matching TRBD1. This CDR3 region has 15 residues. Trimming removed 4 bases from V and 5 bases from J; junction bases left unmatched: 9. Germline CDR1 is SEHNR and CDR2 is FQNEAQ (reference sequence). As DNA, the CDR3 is TGTGCCAGCAGCTACTTGGACAGGGGAATCCACGAGCAGTACTTC. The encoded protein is CASSYLDRGIHEQYF.

The CDR3 sequence is CASNWFSGTDTQYF. DNA for the CDR3: TGTGCCAGCAACTGGTTTTCTGGCACAGATACGCAGTATTTT. This chain connects TRBV11-3 to TRBJ2-3; unclear D gene. The CDR3 spans 14 residues. Trimming took 7 bases from V and 1 from J, leaving 12 bases between them. The germline V gene has CDR1 SGHNT and CDR2 YENEEA.

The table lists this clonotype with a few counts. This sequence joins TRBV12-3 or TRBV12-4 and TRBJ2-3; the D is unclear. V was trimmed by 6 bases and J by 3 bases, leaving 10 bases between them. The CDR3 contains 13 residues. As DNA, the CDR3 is TGTGCCAGCAGGAGTGTGGGGACAGATACGCAGTATTTT. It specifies CASRSVGTDTQYF.

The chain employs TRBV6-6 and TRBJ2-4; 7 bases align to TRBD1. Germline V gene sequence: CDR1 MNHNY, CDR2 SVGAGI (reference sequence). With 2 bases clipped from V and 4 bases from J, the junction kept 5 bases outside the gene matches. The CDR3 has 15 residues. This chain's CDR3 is CASSYAATGKNIQYF. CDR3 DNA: TGTGCCAGCAGTTACGCTGCGACAGGGAAAAACATTCAGTACTTC.

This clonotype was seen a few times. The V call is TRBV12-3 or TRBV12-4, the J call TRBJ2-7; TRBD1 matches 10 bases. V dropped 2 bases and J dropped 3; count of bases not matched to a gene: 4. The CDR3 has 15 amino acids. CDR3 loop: CASSLRGTGDYEQYF. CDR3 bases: TGTGCCAGCAGTTTAAGGGGGACAGGGGACTACGAGCAGTACTTC.

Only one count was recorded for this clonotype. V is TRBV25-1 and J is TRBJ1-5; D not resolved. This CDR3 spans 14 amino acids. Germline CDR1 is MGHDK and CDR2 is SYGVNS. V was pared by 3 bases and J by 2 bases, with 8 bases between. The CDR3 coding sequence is TGTGCCAGCAGTGATCCCTGGGGCAATCAGCCCCAGCATTTT. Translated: CASSDPWGNQPQHF.

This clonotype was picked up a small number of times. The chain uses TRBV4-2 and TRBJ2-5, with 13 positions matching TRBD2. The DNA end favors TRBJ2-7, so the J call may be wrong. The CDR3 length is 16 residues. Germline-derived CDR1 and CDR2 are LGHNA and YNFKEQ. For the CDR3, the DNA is TGTGCCAGCAGCTCCAGACTAGCGGGGGGCCAGGACGAGCAGTACTTC. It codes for CASSSRLAGGQDEQYF.

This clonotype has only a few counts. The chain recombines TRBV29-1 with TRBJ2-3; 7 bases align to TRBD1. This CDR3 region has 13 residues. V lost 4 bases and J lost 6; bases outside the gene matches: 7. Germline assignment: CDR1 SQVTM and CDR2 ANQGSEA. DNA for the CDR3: TGCAGCGTTGGGGGGACAGCCTGGGATACGCAGTATTTT. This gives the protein CSVGGTAWDTQYF.

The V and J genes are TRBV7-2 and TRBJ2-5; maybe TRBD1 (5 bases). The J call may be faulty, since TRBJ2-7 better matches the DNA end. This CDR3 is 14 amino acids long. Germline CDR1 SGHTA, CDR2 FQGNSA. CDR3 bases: TGTGCCAGCAGCTTAGGGCTCAGGGATTACGAGCAGTACTTC. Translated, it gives CASSLGLRDYEQYF.

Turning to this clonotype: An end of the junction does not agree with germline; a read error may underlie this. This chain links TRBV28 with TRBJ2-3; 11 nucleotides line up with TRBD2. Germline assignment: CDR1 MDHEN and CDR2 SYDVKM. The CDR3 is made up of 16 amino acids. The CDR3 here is CASSFYLAGGTDTQYF. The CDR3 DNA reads TGTGCCAGCAGTTTTTATCTAGCGGGAGGCACGGATACGCAGTATTTT.

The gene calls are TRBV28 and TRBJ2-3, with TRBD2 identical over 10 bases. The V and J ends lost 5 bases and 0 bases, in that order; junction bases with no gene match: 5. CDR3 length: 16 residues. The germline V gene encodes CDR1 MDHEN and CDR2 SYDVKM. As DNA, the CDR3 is TGTGCCAGCAGTCGTAGCGGGGGGCTAAGCACAGATACGCAGTATTTT. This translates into CASSRSGGLSTDTQYF.